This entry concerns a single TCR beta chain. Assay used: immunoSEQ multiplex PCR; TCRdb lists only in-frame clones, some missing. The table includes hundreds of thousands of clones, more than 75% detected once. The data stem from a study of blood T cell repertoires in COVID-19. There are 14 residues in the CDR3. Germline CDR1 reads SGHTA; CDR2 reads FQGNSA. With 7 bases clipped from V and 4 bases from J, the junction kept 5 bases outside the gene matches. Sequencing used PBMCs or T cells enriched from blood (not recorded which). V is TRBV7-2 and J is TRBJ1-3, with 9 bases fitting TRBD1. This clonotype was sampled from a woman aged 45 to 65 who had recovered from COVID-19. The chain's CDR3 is CASTPGTGGNTIYF. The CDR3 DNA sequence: TGTGCCAGCACCCCCGGGACAGGGGGAAACACCATATATTTT. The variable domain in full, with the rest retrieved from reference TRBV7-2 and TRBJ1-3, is GAGVSQSPSNKVTEKGKDVELRCDPISGHTALYWYRQSLGQGLEFLIYFQGNSAPDKSGLPSDRFSAERTGGSVSTLTIQRTQQEDSAVYLCASTPGTGGNTIYFGEGSWLTVV.